Sequencing of this T cell receptor (beta chain) was carried out in a study of T-cell memory formation after mild COVID-19. About the study: Among the donors, TCR clusters were largely specific to each donor.

The CDR3 extends over 13 amino acids. The V end lost 6 bases, the J end lost 7 bases, and 16 bases lay between the germline ends. In TCRdb, the 5' RACE reads were re-called with MiXCR into one record per CDR3 protein. The sample records about 180,000 distinct CDR3 sequences, 16% being singletons. The rearrangement links TRBV12-3 or TRBV12-4 to TRBJ2-7; a possible D gene is TRBD1 (6 bases). The sequencing sample was made of PBMCs or a T cell subset sorted from them (not recorded which). The clonotype originates from an adult woman who had mild COVID-19 (a few samples of this study predate the infection). Cell type and time point are not known. Written as DNA, the CDR3 is TGTGCCAGCAGCCGGGACATAGGCCGGGAGCAGTACTTC. Translation gives CASSRDIGREQYF.